A selection of T cell receptor beta chains follows, all from one sample in a study of graft-versus-host responses after intestinal transplantation. Sequencing used immunoSEQ multiplex PCR; TCRdb keeps in-frame clones, though not all of them. The sample consists of over 85,000 clones, 80% to 95% of them appearing once. What these receptors recognize is not known. The specimen comprised unstimulated CD8+ T cells sorted from spleen or lymph node cells, sampled before intestinal transplant. The receptors derive from a human donor who received an intestinal transplant. The CDR3 runs from the conserved cysteine through the conserved F or W. Each record gives: clone size, J gene, V gene, D gene, CDR3 DNA, CDR3 protein. D genes are given only for firm matches. For some rows the clone size is stated as once, few or many, or as a class when expanded; others skip it.

. | TRBJ2-2 | TRBV7-9 | . | TGTGCCAGCAGCCTCGGTAGCGGGGAGCTGTTTTTT | CASSLGSGELFF
. | TRBJ1-3 | TRBV6-1 | . | TGTGCCAGTACTTATAACTCTGGAAACACCATATATTTT | CASTYNSGNTIYF
. | TRBJ2-1 | TRBV28 | . | TGTGCCAGCAGTTTCTTTGGAGTGGGGGAGCAGTTCTTC | CASSFFGVGEQFF
. | TRBJ2-2 | TRBV27 | . | TGTGCCAGCAGTTTATCCTTCCCCGGGGAGCTGTTTTTT | CASSLSFPGELFF
. | TRBJ2-7 | TRBV5-6 | . | TGTGCCAGCAGCTTAAGCACTGATTACGAGCAGTACTTC | CASSLSTDYEQYF
. | TRBJ2-6 | TRBV5-4 | . | TGTGCCAGCAGACCGGACAGTGGCTCTGGGGCCAACGTCCTGACTTTC | CASRPDSGSGANVLTF
once | TRBJ1-2 | TRBV20-1 | . | TGCAGTGCTGGCCCCCATGGCTACACCTTC | CSAGPHGYTF
. | TRBJ1-3 | TRBV27 | . | TGTGCCAGCGGGCCCACGTACAGCTCTGGAAACACCATATATTTT | CASGPTYSSGNTIYF
. | TRBJ2-1 | TRBV4-2 | . | TGTGCCAGCAGCCAAGTGTCCCGGATCTCCTACAATGAGCAGTTCTTC | CASSQVSRISYNEQFF
. | TRBJ1-2 | TRBV30 | . | TGTGCCTGGAGTGTAACAGGGTTTATGGGCTACACCTTC | CAWSVTGFMGYTF
. | TRBJ2-7 | TRBV5-1 | TRBD1 | TGCGCCAGCAGGGGACAGGATTACGAGCAGTACTTC | CASRGQDYEQYF
once | TRBJ1-1 | TRBV29-1 | . | TGCAGCGTTGAGGTCCGGGGAAACACTGAAGCTTTCTTT | CSVEVRGNTEAFF
. | TRBJ2-7 | TRBV27 | . | TGTGCCAGCAGTTTATCGAAGGCGGGGGCCGGATACGAGCAGTACTTC | CASSLSKAGAGYEQYF
. | TRBJ2-2 | TRBV15 | TRBD2 | TGTGCCACCAGCAGAGATGAACTAGCGGACCACACCGGGGAGCTGTTTTTT | CATSRDELADHTGELFF
. | TRBJ2-1 | TRBV9 | . | TGTGCCAGCAGCGTAGCACGGCTCGAGAATGAGCAGTTCTTC | CASSVARLENEQFF
. | TRBJ2-3 | TRBV5-1 | . | TGCGCCAGCAGCCAAGCGGCAGATACGCAGTATTTT | CASSQAADTQYF
. | TRBJ2-7 | TRBV29-1 | TRBD1 | TGCAGCGTATCCGGGACAGGAGTTTACGAGCAGTACTTC | CSVSGTGVYEQYF